This TCR beta chain was recorded in a study of blood T cells in healthy people across ages. Remarks on this clonotype: Its antigen remains unknown.

With 4 bases removed from V and 3 bases from J, the gap between germline ends came to 15 bases. Per the germline V gene, CDR1 is KGHDR and CDR2 is SFDVKD. There are 15 residues in the CDR3. PBMCs were isolated at a quantity of at least 6.5 million per sample. Combining a sample-barcoded 5' primer with a J-beta primer mix, a second PCR ran for 7 to 11 cycles. TCRdb re-called the 5' RACE reads with MiXCR, one entry per CDR3 protein. Altogether 1.5 million to 2 million distinct CDR3 sequences are present, around 42% being singletons, with the ten largest covering 23%. General study points: The unknown donor CMV status may have confounded expanded clonotype changes. Among long-lived donors, naive CD4+ cells were more numerous and diversity higher than in aged donors. Roughly linearly, TCR beta diversity per million T cells fell as age increased.

The chain couples TRBV24-1 to TRBJ2-7; tentative D call: TRBD2 (6 bases). The sample comprised blood. This clonotype was obtained from a human donor in good health. For the CDR3, the DNA is TGTGCCACCAGTGAAGGCAGGCGGAGGGACTACGAGCAGTACTTC. This translates into CATSEGRRRDYEQYF.